This T cell receptor (beta chain) was sequenced during a study of blood T cells in healthy people across ages. Concerning this clonotype: No antigen is known for it.

The study's findings and limits: Both naive CD4+ cell counts and diversity were greater in long-lived donors than in aged donors. Investigators viewed diversity estimates from one million T cells as underestimates, the study reported.

The second PCR ran roughly 6 to 11 cycles with a sample-barcoded 5' primer and J-beta primers. In TCRdb, the 5' RACE reads were re-called with MiXCR into one record per CDR3 protein. The repertoire holds roughly 500,000 distinct CDR3 sequences, around 24% seen once, with 8.5% to 9.5% in the top ten. Researchers report isolating at least 7 million PBMCs per sample. These data also featured in a second study, about T cells of mothers and their children.

This clonotype originated in a boy younger than 18 in good health. Input material: blood.

The CDR3 bases are TGTGCCAGCAGGATAAGTTCCTACGAGCAGTACTTC. Protein sequence: CASRISSYEQYF. V usage is TRBV12-3 or TRBV12-4 and J usage is TRBJ2-7; no clear D. The CDR3 sequence is 12 residues long. The V end was cut by 6 bases, the J end by 1 base, with 7 bases between.